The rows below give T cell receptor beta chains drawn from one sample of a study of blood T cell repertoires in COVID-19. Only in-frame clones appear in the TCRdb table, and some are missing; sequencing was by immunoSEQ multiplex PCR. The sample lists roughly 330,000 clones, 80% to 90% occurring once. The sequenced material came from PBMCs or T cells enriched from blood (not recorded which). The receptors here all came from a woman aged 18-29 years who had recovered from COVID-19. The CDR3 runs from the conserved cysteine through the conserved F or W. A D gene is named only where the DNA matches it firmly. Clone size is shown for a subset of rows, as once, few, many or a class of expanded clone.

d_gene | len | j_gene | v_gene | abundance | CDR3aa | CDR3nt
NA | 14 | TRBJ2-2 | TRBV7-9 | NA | CASSIRHYTGELFF | TGTGCCAGCAGTATCCGACACTACACCGGGGAGCTGTTTTTT
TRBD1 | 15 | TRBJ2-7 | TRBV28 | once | CASSVWDRALYEQYF | TGTGCCAGCAGTGTTTGGGACAGGGCCCTCTACGAGCAGTACTTC
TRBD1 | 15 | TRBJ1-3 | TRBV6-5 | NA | CASRAMTGSGNTIYF | TGTGCCAGCAGAGCCATGACAGGGTCTGGAAACACCATATATTTT
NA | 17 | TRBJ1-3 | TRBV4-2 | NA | CASSQDIQRGIGNTIYF | TGTGCCAGCAGCCAAGATATTCAAAGAGGGATAGGAAACACCATATATTTT
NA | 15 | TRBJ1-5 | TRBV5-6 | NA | CASSSAGTPYQPQHF | TGTGCCAGCAGCTCGGCCGGGACTCCCTATCAGCCCCAGCATTTT
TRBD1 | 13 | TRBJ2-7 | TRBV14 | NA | CASSPDRAYEQYF | TGTGCCAGCAGCCCCGACAGGGCCTACGAGCAGTACTTC
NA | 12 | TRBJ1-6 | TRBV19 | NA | CASRYYNSPLHF | TGTGCCAGCCGCTACTATAATTCACCCCTCCACTTT
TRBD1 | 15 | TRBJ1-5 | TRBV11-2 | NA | CASSFSDRSNQPQHF | TGTGCCAGCAGCTTTTCGGACAGGAGCAATCAGCCCCAGCATTTT
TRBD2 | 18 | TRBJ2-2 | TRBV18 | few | CASSPWTSGGPNTGELFF | TGTGCCAGCTCACCTTGGACTAGCGGGGGCCCCAACACCGGGGAGCTGTTTTTT
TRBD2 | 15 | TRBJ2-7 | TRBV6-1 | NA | CASSDRAGGSYEQYF | TGTGCCAGCAGTGACAGGGCGGGAGGCTCCTACGAGCAGTACTTC
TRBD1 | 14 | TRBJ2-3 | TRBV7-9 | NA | CASSNTGGWNTQYF | TGTGCCAGCAGCAACACAGGGGGTTGGAATACGCAGTATTTT
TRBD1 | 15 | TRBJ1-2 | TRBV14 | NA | CASSLYGTGDYGYTF | TGTGCCAGCAGCCTGTATGGGACAGGGGACTATGGCTACACCTTC
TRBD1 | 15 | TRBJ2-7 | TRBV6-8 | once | CACRNSGTGSYEQYF | TGTGCCTGTAGAAACTCCGGGACAGGCTCCTACGAGCAGTACTTC
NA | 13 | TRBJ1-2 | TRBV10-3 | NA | CAIVGEEWGGYTF | TGTGCCATCGTTGGGGAGGAGTGGGGTGGCTACACCTTC
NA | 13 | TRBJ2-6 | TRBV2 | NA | CASTRAGANVLTF | TGTGCCAGCACCAGGGCTGGGGCCAACGTCCTGACTTTC
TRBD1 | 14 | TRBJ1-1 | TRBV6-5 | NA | CASSSRTGSIAAFF | TGTGCCAGCAGTTCCCGGACAGGTTCCATCGCAGCTTTCTTT
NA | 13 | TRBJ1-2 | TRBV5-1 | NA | CASSFDNNYGYTF | TGCGCCAGCAGCTTCGACAACAACTATGGCTACACCTTC
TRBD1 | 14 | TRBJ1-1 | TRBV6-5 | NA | CASSLAGTGAEAFF | TGTGCCAGCAGTCTTGCCGGGACAGGGGCTGAAGCTTTCTTT
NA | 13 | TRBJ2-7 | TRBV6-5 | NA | CASRGGQTYEQYF | TGTGCCAGCAGGGGGGGACAGACCTACGAGCAGTACTTC
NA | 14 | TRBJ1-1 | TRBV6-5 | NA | CASRMAGGYTEAFF | TGTGCCAGCAGGATGGCCGGGGGGTACACTGAAGCTTTCTTT
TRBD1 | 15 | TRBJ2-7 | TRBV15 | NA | CATSRGTGDSYEQYF | TGTGCCACCAGCAGAGGGACAGGCGACTCCTACGAGCAGTACTTC
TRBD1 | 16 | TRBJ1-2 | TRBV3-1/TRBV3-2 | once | CASSQVLAGGNYGYTF | TGTGCCAGCAGCCAAGTGTTGGCAGGGGGTAACTATGGCTACACCTTC